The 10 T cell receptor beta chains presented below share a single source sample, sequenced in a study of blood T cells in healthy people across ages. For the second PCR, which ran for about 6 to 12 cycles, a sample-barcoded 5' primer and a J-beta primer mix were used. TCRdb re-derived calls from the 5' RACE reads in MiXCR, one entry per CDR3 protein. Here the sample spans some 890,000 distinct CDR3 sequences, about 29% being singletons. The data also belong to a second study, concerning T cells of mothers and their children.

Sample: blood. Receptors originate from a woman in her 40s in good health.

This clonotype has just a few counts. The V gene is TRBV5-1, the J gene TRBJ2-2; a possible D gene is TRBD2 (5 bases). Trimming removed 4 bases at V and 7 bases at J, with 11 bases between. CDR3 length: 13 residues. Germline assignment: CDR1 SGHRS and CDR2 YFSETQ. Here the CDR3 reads CASSLDSFGELFF. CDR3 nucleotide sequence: TGCGCCAGCAGCCTGGACTCTTTCGGGGAGCTGTTTTTT.

In nucleotides, the CDR3 is TGTGCCAGCAGCGAACCGGGACGGCAAGGGGGCTACACCTTC. This sequence encodes CASSEPGRQGGYTF. This rearrangement joins TRBV7-9 to TRBJ1-2; D is perhaps TRBD1 (5 bases). The CDR3 runs 14 residues. Trimming took off 5 bases at V and 8 bases at J, with 18 bases between the two ends. Per the germline V gene, CDR1 is SEHNR and CDR2 is FQNEAQ (reference sequence).

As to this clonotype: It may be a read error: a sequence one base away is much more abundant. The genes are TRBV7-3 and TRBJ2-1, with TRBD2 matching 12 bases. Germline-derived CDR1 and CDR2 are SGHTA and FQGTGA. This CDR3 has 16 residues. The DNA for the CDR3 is TGTGCCAGCAGCTCCCCAGGACTAGCGGGGTCCAATGAGCAGTGCTTC. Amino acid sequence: CASSSPGLAGSNEQCF.

For the CDR3, the DNA is TGCAGTGCTCGTGAGGGCGGGACAGGGTCCTACAATGAGCAGTTCTTC. Residues: CSAREGGTGSYNEQFF. The V gene is TRBV20-1, the J gene TRBJ2-1, with 9 bases identical to TRBD1. The CDR3 covers 16 residues. V lost 5 bases, J lost 1 base, and 9 bases stayed unmatched. Germline V gives CDR1 DFQATT, CDR2 SNEGSKA (reference sequence).

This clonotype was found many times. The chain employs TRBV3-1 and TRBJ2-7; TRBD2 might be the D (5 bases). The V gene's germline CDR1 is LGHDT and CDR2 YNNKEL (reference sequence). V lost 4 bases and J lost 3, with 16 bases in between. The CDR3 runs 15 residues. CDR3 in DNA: TGTGCCAGCAGCCGCGGAGAATCGGGGAACTACGAGCAGTACTTC. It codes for CASSRGESGNYEQYF.

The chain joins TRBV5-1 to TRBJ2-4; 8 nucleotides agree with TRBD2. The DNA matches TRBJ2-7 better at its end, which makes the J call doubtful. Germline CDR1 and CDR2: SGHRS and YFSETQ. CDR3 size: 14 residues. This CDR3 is CASSLSGNRYEQYF. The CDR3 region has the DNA TGCGCCAGCAGCCTTAGCGGGAACCGGTACGAGCAGTACTTC.

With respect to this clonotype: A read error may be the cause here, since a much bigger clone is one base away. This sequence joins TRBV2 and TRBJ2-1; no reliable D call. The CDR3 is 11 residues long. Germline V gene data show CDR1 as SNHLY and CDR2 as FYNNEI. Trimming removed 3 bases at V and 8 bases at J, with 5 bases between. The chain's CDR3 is CASSESDEQFF. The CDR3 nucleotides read TGTGCCAGCAGTGAGTCGGATGAGCAGTTCTTC.

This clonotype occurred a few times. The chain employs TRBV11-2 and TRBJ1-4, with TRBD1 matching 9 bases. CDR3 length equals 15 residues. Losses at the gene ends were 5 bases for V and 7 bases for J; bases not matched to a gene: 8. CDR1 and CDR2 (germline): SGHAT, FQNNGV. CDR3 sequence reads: CASSTTGGAGEKLFF. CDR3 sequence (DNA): TGTGCCAGCAGCACCACAGGGGGCGCCGGTGAAAAACTGTTTTTT.

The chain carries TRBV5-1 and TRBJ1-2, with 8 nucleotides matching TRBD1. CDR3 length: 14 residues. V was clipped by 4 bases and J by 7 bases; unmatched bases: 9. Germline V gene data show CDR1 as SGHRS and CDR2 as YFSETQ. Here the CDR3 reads CASSPPTTGVGYTF. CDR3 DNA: TGCGCCAGCAGCCCACCTACGACAGGGGTTGGCTACACCTTC.

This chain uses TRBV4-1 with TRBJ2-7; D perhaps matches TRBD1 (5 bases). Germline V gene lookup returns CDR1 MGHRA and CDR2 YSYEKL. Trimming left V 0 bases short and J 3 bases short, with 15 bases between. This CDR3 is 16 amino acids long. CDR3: CASSQDPQDKNYEQYF. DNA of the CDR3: TGCGCCAGCAGCCAAGATCCGCAGGACAAAAACTACGAGCAGTACTTC.